Here is one T cell receptor beta chain with its context. The study ran its PCR with 60 Vbeta and 13 Jbeta primers. Only in-frame clones appear in the TCRdb table, and some are missing; sequencing was by immunoSEQ multiplex PCR. The clone table shows some 130,000 clones, with the ten largest holding approximately 1.7%. Germline values: CDR1 SGHDN, CDR2 FVKESK. V gave up 6 bases and J gave up 3 bases, with 15 bases separating them. The CDR3 is made up of 15 amino acids. The data stem from a study of cytomegalovirus exposure and HLA in healthy donors. The chain joins TRBV14 to TRBJ2-1, with a tentative D call TRBD2 (6 bases). The specimen sequenced was PBMCs. This receptor was taken from a middle-aged woman in good health and CMV-seropositive. The CDR3 bases are TGTGCCAGCAGTCTCCGGGGCGGGGTCTACAATGAGCAGTTCTTC. It specifies CASSLRGGVYNEQFF.